The clone carrying this T cell receptor (beta chain) came up many times. TCRdb re-called the 5' RACE reads through MiXCR, storing one row per CDR3 protein. The table lists 250,000 to 350,000 distinct CDR3 sequences, about 20% of them singletons. This sample stems from a study of CD8 T cells in ankylosing spondylitis. The sequencing sample was made of blood, either unsorted or a sorted T cell fraction (not recorded which). This sequence was found in a female donor with ankylosing spondylitis or in good health (not recorded which).

DNA for the CDR3: TGCAGTGCTTCTCGGCGGGTTATCTCCTACAATGAGCAGTTCTTC. Encoded protein: CSASRRVISYNEQFF. This sequence joins TRBV20-1 and TRBJ2-1; D possibly corresponds to TRBD2 (5 bases). The CDR3 totals 15 residues. Trimming took off 5 bases at V and 0 bases at J, with 14 bases between the two ends. Germline CDR1 is DFQATT and CDR2 is SNEGSKA (reference sequence).